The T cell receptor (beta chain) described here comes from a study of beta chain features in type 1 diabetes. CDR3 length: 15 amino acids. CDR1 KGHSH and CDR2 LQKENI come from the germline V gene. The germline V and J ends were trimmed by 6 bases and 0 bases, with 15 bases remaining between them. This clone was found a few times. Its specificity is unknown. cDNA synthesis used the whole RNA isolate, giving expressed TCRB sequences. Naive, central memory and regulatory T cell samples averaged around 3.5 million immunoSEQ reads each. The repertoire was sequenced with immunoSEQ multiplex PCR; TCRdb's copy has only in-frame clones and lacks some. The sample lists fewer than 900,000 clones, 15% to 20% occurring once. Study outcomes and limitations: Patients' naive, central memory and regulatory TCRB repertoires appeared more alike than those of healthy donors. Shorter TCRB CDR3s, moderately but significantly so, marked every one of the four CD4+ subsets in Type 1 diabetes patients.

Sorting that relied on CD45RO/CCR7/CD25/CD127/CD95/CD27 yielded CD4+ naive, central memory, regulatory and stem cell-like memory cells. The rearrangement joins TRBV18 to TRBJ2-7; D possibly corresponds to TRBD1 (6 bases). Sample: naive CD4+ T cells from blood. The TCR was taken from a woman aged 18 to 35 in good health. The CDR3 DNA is TGTGCCAGCTCCCGAGGACAGATGAGCTCCTACGAGCAGTACTTC. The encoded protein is CASSRGQMSSYEQYF.